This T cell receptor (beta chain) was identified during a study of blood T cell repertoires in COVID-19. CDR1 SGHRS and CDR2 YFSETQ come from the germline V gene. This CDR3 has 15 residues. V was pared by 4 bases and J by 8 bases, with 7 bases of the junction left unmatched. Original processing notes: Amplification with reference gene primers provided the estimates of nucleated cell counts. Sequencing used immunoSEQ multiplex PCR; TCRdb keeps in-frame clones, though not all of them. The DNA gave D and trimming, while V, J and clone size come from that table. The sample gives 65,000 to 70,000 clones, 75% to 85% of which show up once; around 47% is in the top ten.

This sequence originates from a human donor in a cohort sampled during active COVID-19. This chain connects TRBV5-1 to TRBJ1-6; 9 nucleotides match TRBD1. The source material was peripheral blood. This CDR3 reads CASSRGGQGYSPLHF. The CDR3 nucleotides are TGCGCCAGCAGCCGGGGTGGACAGGGGTATTCACCCCTCCACTTT.